These T cell receptor beta chains were read from a single sample in a study of response to subunit inactivated influenza vaccine. TCRdb recomputed calls from the RT-PCR reads with MiXCR, one row per CDR3 protein. This sample carries approximately 530,000 distinct CDR3 sequences, 6% to 9% of them seen once, and the ten largest clones take around 14%. The sample here was PBMCs from blood, taken approximately 25 months after vaccination. The receptors originated from a man aged 45-69 years who received an inactivated influenza vaccine. The CDR3 runs from the conserved cysteine through the conserved F or W. Fields, in order: clone size, J gene, V gene, D gene, CDR3 protein. D genes are given only for firm matches. The size entry is marked missing in some rows and otherwise reads once, few, many or a size class.

>-|TRBJ2-2|TRBV11-2|TRBD2
CASSVLAGDVTGELFF
>-|TRBJ1-2|TRBV5-5|-
CASIPGGLNGYTF
>-|TRBJ1-4|TRBV5-1|-
CASSDQGPDEKLFF
>-|TRBJ1-2|TRBV18|-
CASSTDRIYGYTF
>few|TRBJ2-1|TRBV12-3/TRBV12-4|TRBD2
CASSPPTTSGGLRSYNEQFF
>-|TRBJ2-3|TRBV29-1|-
CSAEVGGAGTDTQYF
>few|TRBJ2-1|TRBV3-1|-
CASSRGTLYNEQFF
>few|TRBJ2-3|TRBV4-2|TRBD2
CASSQGLAGFTDTQYF
>many|TRBJ2-1|TRBV7-2|-
CASSLVTRSGGAEQFF
>few|TRBJ1-1|TRBV3-1|TRBD1
CASSQVQGGFAFF
>many|TRBJ2-2|TRBV7-2|-
CASSLMARGTGELFF
>few|TRBJ2-5|TRBV11-2|TRBD1
CASSFVTGGQETQYF
>many|TRBJ2-3|TRBV7-2|-
CASSFIRPGADTQYF
>few|TRBJ2-7|TRBV6-2/TRBV6-3|-
CASSWALIGYEQYF
>many|TRBJ1-4|TRBV6-5|-
CASSSTQEKLFF
>few|TRBJ2-4|TRBV20-1|TRBD2
CSARGGLAGGIAKNIQYF
>-|TRBJ2-1|TRBV4-2|TRBD2
CASSQEGQRGGFSYNEQFF
>few|TRBJ2-6|TRBV6-2/TRBV6-3|-
CASSYSTGEGFRSGANVLTF
>many|TRBJ2-4|TRBV3-1|-
CASSTGTVFQYF
>few|TRBJ2-7|TRBV10-3|TRBD1
CAISEALGQPRTYEQYF
>-|TRBJ1-1|TRBV29-1|-
CSVAIGRGLMNTEAFF
>many|TRBJ2-7|TRBV2|-
CASVGWNRVYEQYF
>-|TRBJ2-1|TRBV20-1|TRBD2
CSARTSGIRLEQFF
>few|TRBJ2-7|TRBV20-1|TRBD1
CSASGQGASHYEQYF
>-|TRBJ2-6|TRBV4-2|-
CTSSQATGSSGANVLTF
>few|TRBJ1-3|TRBV7-9|-
CASSPMGGTGNTIYF
>few|TRBJ1-2|TRBV27|TRBD1
CASSPTGGQGYTF
>many|TRBJ1-5|TRBV20-1|-
CSARAGGGHNQPQHF
>few|TRBJ2-1|TRBV12-3/TRBV12-4|-
CASSLGAGVSINEQFF
>few|TRBJ1-6|TRBV6-6|-
CASSYPEGPLHF
>few|TRBJ2-1|TRBV4-2|-
CASSLQGGASYNEQFF
>once|TRBJ2-2|TRBV12-3/TRBV12-4|TRBD2
CASTMTSGPMNTNTGELFF
>many|TRBJ2-3|TRBV30|-
CAWSVPLLATTDTQYF
>many|TRBJ2-1|TRBV5-1|-
CASTRQGSSYNEQFF
>many|TRBJ2-2|TRBV5-1|-
CASSLEGATGELFF
>few|TRBJ2-3|TRBV2|-
CASSGAGLSLTDTQYF
>few|TRBJ1-2|TRBV12-3/TRBV12-4|TRBD1
CASSPRLGTAYGYTF
>many|TRBJ1-2|TRBV7-2|TRBD1
CASSTDRGNYGYTF
>few|TRBJ2-5|TRBV20-1|TRBD1
CSARTDRGYQETQYF
>few|TRBJ1-3|TRBV6-1|TRBD1
CACSDRAGNTIYF
>-|TRBJ2-3|TRBV20-1|-
CSAIEGLTDTQYF